The rows below give T cell receptor beta chains drawn from one sample of a study of blood T cell repertoires in COVID-19. Sequenced by immunoSEQ multiplex PCR; TCRdb stores in-frame clones only, minus some. The table records around 190,000 clones, roughly 76% of them present only once. The sequencing input was peripheral blood. Receptors originate from a woman between 40 and 55 years old with COVID-19, enrolled during active disease. CDR3s include the opening cysteine and the closing phenylalanine or tryptophan. A D gene is named only where the DNA matches it firmly. Size values are once, few and many counts, or a class for expanded clones, and some rows have none.

D: -
J: TRBJ2-3
size: -
V: TRBV13
CDR3: CASSFYGGTDTQYF
DNA: TGTGCCAGCAGCTTTTATGGCGGGACAGATACGCAGTATTTT

D: -
J: TRBJ1-1
size: once
V: TRBV2
CDR3: CASSESRATEAFF
DNA: TGTGCCAGCAGTGAATCCAGGGCCACTGAAGCTTTCTTT

D: -
J: TRBJ1-2
size: -
V: TRBV2
CDR3: CASSLTPTYGYTF
DNA: TGTGCCAGCAGCCTGACACCAACCTATGGCTACACCTTC

D: -
J: TRBJ1-1
size: -
V: TRBV27
CDR3: CASSLAGGMNTEAFF
DNA: TGTGCCAGCAGTTTAGCAGGAGGGATGAACACTGAAGCTTTCTTT

D: -
J: TRBJ2-3
size: -
V: TRBV29-1
CDR3: CSVFLLIGVDTQYF
DNA: TGCAGCGTTTTCCTTCTTATAGGGGTAGATACGCAGTATTTT

D: -
J: TRBJ2-5
size: once
V: TRBV29-1
CDR3: CSVWAAQETQYF
DNA: TGCAGCGTATGGGCAGCACAAGAGACCCAGTACTTC

D: -
J: TRBJ2-3
size: -
V: TRBV5-1
CDR3: CASGLEGDTDTQYF
DNA: TGCGCCAGCGGGCTTGAGGGAGACACAGATACGCAGTATTTT

D: -
J: TRBJ2-5
size: -
V: TRBV9
CDR3: CASSGGRRADSGQEAQYF
DNA: TGTGCCAGCAGCGGTGGGAGGAGGGCTGACTCGGGGCAAGAGGCCCAGTACTTC

D: TRBD2
J: TRBJ2-6
size: -
V: TRBV5-4
CDR3: CASSPGGGGSGANVLTF
DNA: TGTGCCAGCAGCCCGGGCGGGGGAGGCTCTGGGGCCAACGTCCTGACTTTC

D: TRBD1
J: TRBJ2-5
size: few
V: TRBV19
CDR3: CATEDRGDTQYF
DNA: TGTGCCACCGAGGACAGGGGGGACACCCAGTACTTC

D: -
J: TRBJ1-1
size: -
V: TRBV7-8
CDR3: CASSLASFSRVSNTEAFF
DNA: TGTGCCAGCAGCTTGGCTTCCTTTTCGAGGGTGTCGAACACTGAAGCTTTCTTT